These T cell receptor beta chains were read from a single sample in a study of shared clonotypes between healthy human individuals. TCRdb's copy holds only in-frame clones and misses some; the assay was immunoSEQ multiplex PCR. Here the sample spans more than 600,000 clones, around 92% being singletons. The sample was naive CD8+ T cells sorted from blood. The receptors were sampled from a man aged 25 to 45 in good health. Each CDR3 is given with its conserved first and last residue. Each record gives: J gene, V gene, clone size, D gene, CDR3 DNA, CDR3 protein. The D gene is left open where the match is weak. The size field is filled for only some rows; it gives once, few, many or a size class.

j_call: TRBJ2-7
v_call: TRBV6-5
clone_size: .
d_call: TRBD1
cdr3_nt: TGTGCCAGCAGTTCCCCGGGACAGGGACGGGACGAGCAGTACTTC
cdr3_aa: CASSSPGQGRDEQYF

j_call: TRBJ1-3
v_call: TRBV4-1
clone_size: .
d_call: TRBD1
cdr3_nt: TGCGCCAGCAGCCAAGGGACAGGGATTGGAAACACCATATATTTT
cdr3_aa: CASSQGTGIGNTIYF

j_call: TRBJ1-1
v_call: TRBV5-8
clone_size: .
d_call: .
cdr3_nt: TGTGCCAGCAGCTTTGGCTCGAACACTGAAGCTTTCTTT
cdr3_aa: CASSFGSNTEAFF

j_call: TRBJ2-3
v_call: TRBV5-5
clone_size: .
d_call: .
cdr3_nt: TGTGCCAGCAGCTTGTACAGGGTATCTAGCACAGATACGCAGTATTTT
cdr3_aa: CASSLYRVSSTDTQYF

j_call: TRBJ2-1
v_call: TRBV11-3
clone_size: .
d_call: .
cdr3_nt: TGTGCCAGCAGCAAAAGAGGGGCCAATGAGCAGTTCTTC
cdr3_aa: CASSKRGANEQFF

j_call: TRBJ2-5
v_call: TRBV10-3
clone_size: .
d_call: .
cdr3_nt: TGTGCCATCAGCGATCCGGGGGCTCAAGAGACCCAGTACTTC
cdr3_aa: CAISDPGAQETQYF

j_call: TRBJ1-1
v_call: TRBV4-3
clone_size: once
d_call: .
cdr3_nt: TGCGCCAGCAGCCAAGATCAAGGCGGAACTGAAGCTTTCTTT
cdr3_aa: CASSQDQGGTEAFF

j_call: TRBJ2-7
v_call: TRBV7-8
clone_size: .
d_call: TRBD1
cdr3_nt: TGTGCCAGCAGCTTAGCGGACAGGAATTACGAGCAGTACTTC
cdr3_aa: CASSLADRNYEQYF

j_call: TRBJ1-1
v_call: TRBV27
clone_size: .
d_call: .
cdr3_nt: TGTGCCAGCAGTTTTTCCCCAGGTAACACTGAAGCTTTCTTT
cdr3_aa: CASSFSPGNTEAFF

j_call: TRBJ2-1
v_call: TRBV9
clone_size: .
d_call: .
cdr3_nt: TGTGCCAGCAGCGTAAACAGTAATGAGCAGTTCTTC
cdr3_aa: CASSVNSNEQFF

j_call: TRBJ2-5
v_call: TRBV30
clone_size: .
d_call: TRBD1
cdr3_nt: TGTGCCTGGACGAGGGACAGCCAAGAGACCCAGTACTTC
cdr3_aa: CAWTRDSQETQYF

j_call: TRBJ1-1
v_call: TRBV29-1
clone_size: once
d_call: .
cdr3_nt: TGCAGCGTTGAAGATCCCCGCTCGGGCCTGAACACTGAAGCTTTCTTT
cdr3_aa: CSVEDPRSGLNTEAFF

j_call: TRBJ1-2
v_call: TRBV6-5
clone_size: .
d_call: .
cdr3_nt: TGTGCCACCTCGGTGGGAGACTATGGCTACACCTTC
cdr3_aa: CATSVGDYGYTF

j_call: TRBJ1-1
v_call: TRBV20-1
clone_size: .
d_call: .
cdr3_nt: TGCAGTGCTAGAGACACCCACCCAGCTTTCTTT
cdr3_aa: CSARDTHPAFF

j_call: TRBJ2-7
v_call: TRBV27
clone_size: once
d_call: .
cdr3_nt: TGTGCCAGCAGTTTATCGGACACAAACCACCACGAGCAGTACTTC
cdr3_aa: CASSLSDTNHHEQYF

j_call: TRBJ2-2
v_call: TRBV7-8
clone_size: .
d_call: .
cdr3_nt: TGTGCCAGCGGAGGGGCGAACACCGGGGAGCTGTTTTTT
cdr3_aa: CASGGANTGELFF

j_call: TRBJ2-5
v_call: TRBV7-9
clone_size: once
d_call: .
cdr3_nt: TGTGCCAGCAGCTTATACCCTCCACAGGACTCCCAAGAGACCCAGTACTTC
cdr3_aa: CASSLYPPQDSQETQYF